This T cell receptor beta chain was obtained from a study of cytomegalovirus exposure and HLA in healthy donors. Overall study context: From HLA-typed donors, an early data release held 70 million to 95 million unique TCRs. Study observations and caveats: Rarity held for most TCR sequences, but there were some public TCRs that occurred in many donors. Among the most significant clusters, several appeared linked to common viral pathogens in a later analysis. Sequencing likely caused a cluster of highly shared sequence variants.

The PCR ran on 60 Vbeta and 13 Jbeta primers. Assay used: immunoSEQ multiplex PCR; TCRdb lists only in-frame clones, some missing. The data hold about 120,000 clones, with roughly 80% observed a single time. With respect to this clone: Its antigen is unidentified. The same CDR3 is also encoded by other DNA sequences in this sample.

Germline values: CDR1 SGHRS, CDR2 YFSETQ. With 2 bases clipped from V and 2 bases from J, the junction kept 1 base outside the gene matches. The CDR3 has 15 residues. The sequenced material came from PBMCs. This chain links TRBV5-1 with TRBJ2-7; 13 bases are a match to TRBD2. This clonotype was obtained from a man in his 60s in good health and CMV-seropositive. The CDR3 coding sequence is TGCGCCAGCAGCTTCGGACTAGCGGGGGCCTACGAGCAGTACTTC. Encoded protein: CASSFGLAGAYEQYF. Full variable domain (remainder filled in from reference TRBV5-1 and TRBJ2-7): KAGVTQTPRYLIKTRGQQVTLSCSPISGHRSVSWYQQTPGQGLQFLFEYFSETQRNKGNFPGRFSGRQFSNSRSEMNVSTLELGDSALYLCASSFGLAGAYEQYFGPGTRLTVT.